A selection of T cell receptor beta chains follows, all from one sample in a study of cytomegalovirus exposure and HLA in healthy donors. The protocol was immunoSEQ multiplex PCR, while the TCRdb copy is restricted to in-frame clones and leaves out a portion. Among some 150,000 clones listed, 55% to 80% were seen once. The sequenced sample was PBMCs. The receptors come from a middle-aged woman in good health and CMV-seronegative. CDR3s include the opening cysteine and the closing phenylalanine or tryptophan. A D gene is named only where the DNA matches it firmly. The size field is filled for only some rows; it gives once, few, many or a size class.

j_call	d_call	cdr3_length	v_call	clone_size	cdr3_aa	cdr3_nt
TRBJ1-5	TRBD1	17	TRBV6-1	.	CASSDRQGSGLGQPQHF	TGTGCCAGCAGTGATAGACAGGGGTCGGGTCTAGGTCAGCCCCAGCATTTT
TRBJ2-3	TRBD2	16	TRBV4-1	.	CASSQGAGARTDTQYF	TGCGCCAGCAGCCAAGGAGCGGGGGCCCGCACAGATACGCAGTATTTT
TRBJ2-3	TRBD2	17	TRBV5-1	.	CASSLFVTSGGQDTQYF	TGCGCCAGCAGCTTATTCGTGACTAGCGGGGGCCAAGATACGCAGTATTTT
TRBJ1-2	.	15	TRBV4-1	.	CASSQDIVIRDGYTF	TGCGCCAGCAGCCAAGATATAGTCATCAGGGATGGCTACACCTTC
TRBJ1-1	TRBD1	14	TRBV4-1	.	CASSPNAGTGRAFF	TGCGCCAGCAGCCCTAACGCCGGGACAGGGAGAGCTTTCTTT
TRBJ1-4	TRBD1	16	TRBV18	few	CASSPGQGARGEKLFF	TGTGCCAGCTCCCCGGGACAGGGGGCGCGGGGAGAAAAACTGTTTTTT
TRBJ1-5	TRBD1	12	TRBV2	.	CASKGAKPFQHF	TGTGCCAGCAAGGGGGCAAAACCGTTCCAGCATTTT
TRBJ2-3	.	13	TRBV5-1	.	CASGPPSTDTQYF	TGCGCCAGTGGGCCCCCTAGCACAGATACGCAGTATTTT
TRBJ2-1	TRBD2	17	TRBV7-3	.	CASSLRAGSGGASEQFF	TGTGCCAGCAGCTTAAGGGCCGGAAGCGGGGGGGCCAGCGAGCAGTTCTTC
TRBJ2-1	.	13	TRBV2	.	CASSSEVPNEQFF	TGTGCCAGCAGTAGCGAGGTTCCCAATGAGCAGTTCTTC
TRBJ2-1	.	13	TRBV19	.	CASTASSYNEQFF	TGTGCCAGTACGGCTAGCTCCTACAATGAGCAGTTCTTC
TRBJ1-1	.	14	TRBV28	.	CASSLNNVNTEAFF	TGTGCCAGCAGTTTAAACAACGTGAACACTGAAGCTTTCTTT
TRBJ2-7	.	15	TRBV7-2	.	CASSPEVGGRYEQYF	TGTGCCAGCAGCCCGGAAGTCGGGGGGCGGTACGAGCAGTACTTC
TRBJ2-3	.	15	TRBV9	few	CASSVGRDSTDTQYF	TGTGCCAGCAGCGTAGGGAGGGATAGCACAGATACGCAGTATTTT
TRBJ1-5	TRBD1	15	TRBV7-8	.	CASSSRGLSNQPQHF	TGTGCCAGCAGCTCCAGGGGGCTAAGCAATCAGCCCCAGCATTTT
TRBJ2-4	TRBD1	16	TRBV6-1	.	CASSEAEGAAKNIQYF	TGTGCCAGCAGTGAAGCAGAGGGGGCGGCCAAAAACATTCAGTACTTC
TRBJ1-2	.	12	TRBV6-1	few	CASSERGYGYTF	TGTGCCAGCAGTGAAAGGGGCTATGGCTACACCTTC
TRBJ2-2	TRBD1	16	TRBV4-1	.	CASSTRTGVGTGELFF	TGCGCCAGCAGCACGAGGACAGGGGTGGGGACCGGGGAGCTGTTTTTT
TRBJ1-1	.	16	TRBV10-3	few	CAIRPSARAGGTEAFF	TGTGCCATCAGACCCTCGGCCAGGGCCGGGGGGACTGAAGCTTTCTTT
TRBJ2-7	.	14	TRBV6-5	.	CASPLGAGPYEQYF	TGTGCCAGCCCTCTAGGGGCAGGCCCCTACGAGCAGTACTTC